The sequence of this TCR beta chain was determined in a study of blood T cell repertoires in COVID-19. Whole-study context: Whether acute or convalescent, the COVID-19 samples came from the United States, Italy and Spain. Sample material is recorded as cDNA or gDNA derived from T cells, B-cell-depleted T cells, or PBMCs.

Original processing notes: Amplification with reference gene primers provided the estimates of nucleated cell counts. Only in-frame clones appear in the TCRdb table, and some are missing; sequencing was by immunoSEQ multiplex PCR. That table gives V, J and clone size, and the DNA gave D and trimming. The table lists some 66,000 clones, about 90% of them singletons. Trimming cost V 0 bases and J 4 bases; bases outside gene matches: 3. The CDR3 consists of 16 residues. Germline lookup yields CDR1 LGHDT and CDR2 YNNKEL (reference sequence). This chain connects TRBV3-1 (or the pseudogene TRBV3-2) to TRBJ2-3; 11 positions agree with TRBD2. This TCR was recovered from a human donor in a cohort sampled during active COVID-19. What was sequenced was peripheral blood. CDR3 nucleotides: TGTGCCAGCAGCCAAGATTATAGCGGGGGGGCAGATACGCAGTATTTT. Its translation is CASSQDYSGGADTQYF.